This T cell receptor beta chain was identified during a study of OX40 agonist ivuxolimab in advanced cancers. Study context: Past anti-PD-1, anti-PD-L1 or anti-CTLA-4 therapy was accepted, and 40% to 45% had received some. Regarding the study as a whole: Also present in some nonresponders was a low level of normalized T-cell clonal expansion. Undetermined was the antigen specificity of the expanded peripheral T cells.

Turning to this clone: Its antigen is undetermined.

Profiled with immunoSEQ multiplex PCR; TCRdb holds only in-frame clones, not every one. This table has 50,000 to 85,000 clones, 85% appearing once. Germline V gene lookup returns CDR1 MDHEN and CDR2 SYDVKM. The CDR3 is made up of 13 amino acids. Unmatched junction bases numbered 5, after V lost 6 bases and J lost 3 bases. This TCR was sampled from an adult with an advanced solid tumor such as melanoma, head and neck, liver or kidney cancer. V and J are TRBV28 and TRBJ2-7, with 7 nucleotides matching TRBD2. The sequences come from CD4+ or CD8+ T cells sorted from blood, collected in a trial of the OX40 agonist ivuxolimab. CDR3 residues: CASRRAGLYEQYF. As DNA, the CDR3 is TGTGCCAGCAGGAGAGCGGGGCTCTACGAGCAGTACTTC.